One and the same sample provided the 24 T cell receptor beta chains below, sequenced in a study of blood T cell repertoires in COVID-19. Sequenced by immunoSEQ multiplex PCR; TCRdb stores in-frame clones only, minus some. The repertoire holds 120,000 or so clones, with nearly 90% as singletons. The specimen was peripheral blood. Every receptor here comes from a woman aged 55-70 years with COVID-19, enrolled during active disease.

V usage is TRBV5-6 and J usage is TRBJ1-1; 7 positions agree with TRBD1. The junction had 7 bases not matched to a gene; V was cut back by 0 bases and J by 5 bases. The CDR3 extends over 15 amino acids. From germline, CDR1 is SGHDT and CDR2 YYEEEE. The CDR3 nucleotides are TGTGCCAGCAGCTTGGCCGAGACAGGGTTTACTGAAGCTTTCTTT. This translates into CASSLAETGFTEAFF.

The gene calls are TRBV19 and TRBJ1-5; possibly TRBD1 for D (5 bases). Germline CDR1 is LNHDA and CDR2 is SQIVND (reference sequence). The germline V and J ends were trimmed by 2 bases and 0 bases, with 8 bases remaining between them. The CDR3 contains 15 residues. As DNA, the CDR3 is TGTGCCAGTAGTATAAGGGGCGATAGCAATCAGCCCCAGCATTTT. This encodes CASSIRGDSNQPQHF.

V gene TRBV5-8 combines with J gene TRBJ2-6; D remains ambiguous. V lost 0 bases to trimming and J lost 0 bases, with 13 bases between them. Germline V CDR1 and CDR2: SGHTS, YDEGEE. The CDR3 totals 18 residues. CDR3 sequence reads: CASSLVGRPSSGANVLTF. CDR3 nucleotides: TGTGCCAGCAGCTTGGTGGGCAGGCCCAGCTCTGGGGCCAACGTCCTGACTTTC.

The chain uses TRBV7-8 and TRBJ1-1, with D possibly TRBD1 on 5 matching bases. V was cut by 1 base and J by 6 bases, with 15 bases left in between. The length of the CDR3 is 15 residues. The germline gives CDR1 SGHVS, CDR2 FQNEAQ. CDR3 in DNA: TGTGCCAGCAGCTTAGTCTTTGGCAGGGTGGCTGAAGCTTTCTTT. Translation: CASSLVFGRVAEAFF.

The chain has TRBV7-3 and TRBJ2-2, with 7 bases aligning to TRBD2. The CDR3 runs to 16 residues. The trim removed 5 bases at V and 2 bases at J, leaving 8 bases unmatched. Germline CDR1 reads SGHTA; CDR2 reads FQGTGA. The CDR3 bases are TGTGCCAGCAGCGCAGAGGCTAGCGGAAACACCGGGGAGCTGTTTTTT. Protein: CASSAEASGNTGELFF. Supplemented by reference TRBV7-3 and TRBJ2-2, the full variable domain reads GAGVSQTPSNKVTEKGKYVELRCDPISGHTALYWYRQSLGQGPEFLIYFQGTGAADDSGLPNDRFFAVRPEGSVSTLKIQRTERGDSAVYLCASSAEASGNTGELFFGEGSRLTVL.

The rearrangement uses TRBV11-2 and TRBJ1-1; D may be TRBD1 (5 bases). With 5 bases removed from V and 4 bases from J, the gap between germline ends came to 17 bases. Germline V gives CDR1 SGHAT, CDR2 FQNNGV. There are 15 residues in the CDR3. This CDR3 reads CASSLTGGAITEAFF. The CDR3 DNA follows: TGTGCCAGCAGCCTCACGGGAGGGGCAATCACTGAAGCTTTCTTT.

The chain is built from TRBV11-2 and TRBJ1-1; D ambiguous. Trimming cost V 3 bases and J 1 base, with 6 bases left between them. The CDR3 totals 13 residues. The germline V gene has CDR1 SGHAT and CDR2 FQNNGV. This CDR3 is CASSFQRNTEAFF. CDR3 DNA: TGTGCCAGCAGCTTTCAGCGGAACACTGAAGCTTTCTTT.

V usage is TRBV3-1 (or the pseudogene TRBV3-2) and J usage is TRBJ2-3; 12 bases map to TRBD2. J was trimmed by 10 bases and V by 0 bases; bases with no gene match: 5. Per the germline V gene, CDR1 is LGHDT and CDR2 is YNNKEL (reference sequence). CDR3 size: 15 residues. The CDR3 is CASSQDPTSGGAQYF. The CDR3 DNA is TGTGCCAGCAGCCAAGATCCGACTAGCGGGGGTGCGCAGTATTTT.

This sequence joins TRBV3-1 (or the pseudogene TRBV3-2) and TRBJ1-3, with no clear D. V lost 1 base and J lost 1, with 8 bases in between. The CDR3 has 15 residues. Germline V gene lookup returns CDR1 LGHDT and CDR2 YNNKEL (reference sequence). CDR3 DNA: TGTGCCAGCAGCCAAGCTCTACTTTCTGGAAACACCATATATTTT. This encodes CASSQALLSGNTIYF.

V usage is TRBV4-2 and J usage is TRBJ1-2; a possible D gene is TRBD1 (5 bases). This CDR3 has 18 residues. V was trimmed by 0 bases and J by 2 bases, leaving 19 bases between them. CDR1 LGHNA and CDR2 YNFKEQ come from the germline V gene. The CDR3 reads CASSQEIGTGGQNYGYTF. DNA for the CDR3: TGTGCCAGCAGCCAAGAAATCGGTACCGGGGGTCAGAACTATGGCTACACCTTC.

This clone appeared a single time. V gene TRBV10-3 combines with J gene TRBJ1-1; D not resolved. Per germline, CDR1 ENHRY and CDR2 SYGVKD. The CDR3 consists of 14 residues. V lost 2 bases to trimming and J lost 3 bases, with 10 bases between them. Written as DNA, the CDR3 is TGTGCCATCAGTGAGCCTACTAGGGACACTGAAGCTTTCTTT. Protein product: CAISEPTRDTEAFF.

The chain uses TRBV10-3 and TRBJ1-2, with TRBD1 matching over 8 bases. With 3 bases clipped from V and 7 bases from J, the junction kept 4 bases outside the gene matches. CDR3 length: 13 amino acids. Germline V gives CDR1 ENHRY, CDR2 SYGVKD. CDR3 nucleotide sequence: TGTGCCATCAGTGACAGGGGGCTCGGTGGCTACACCTTC. Encoded protein: CAISDRGLGGYTF.

The rearrangement links TRBV3-1 (or the pseudogene TRBV3-2) to TRBJ1-2; D may be TRBD1 (6 bases). Deletions cut 6 bases from V and 2 bases from J, with 16 bases between. Germline loops: CDR1 LGHDT, CDR2 YNNKEL (reference sequence). CDR3 length equals 15 residues. The CDR3 loop is CASSQVGQLNYGYTF. Here the CDR3 DNA reads TGTGCCAGCAGTCAGGTAGGACAGCTCAACTATGGCTACACCTTC.

The rearrangement links TRBV5-1 to TRBJ2-5, with TRBD1 identical over 9 bases. The CDR3 length is 15 residues. CDR1 and CDR2 (germline): SGHRS, YFSETQ. With 0 bases clipped from V and 5 bases from J, the junction kept 5 bases outside the gene matches. The CDR3 DNA sequence: TGCGCCAGCAGCTTGGTACAGGGGGCCTCGGAGACCCAGTACTTC. Translation: CASSLVQGASETQYF.

This clone was observed a single time. The CDR3 DNA follows: TGTGCCAGCAGCTTAGCCGGGGTGGGGGAGACCCAGTACTTC. Its translation: CASSLAGVGETQYF. The chain has TRBV7-2 and TRBJ2-5; tentatively, D is TRBD2 (5 bases). Germline V lookup: CDR1 SGHTA, CDR2 FQGNSA. With 0 bases removed from V and 5 bases from J, the gap between germline ends came to 10 bases. CDR3 length: 14 residues.

V and J are TRBV15 and TRBJ2-7; D is perhaps TRBD1 (5 bases). This CDR3 contains 13 residues. V was clipped by 0 bases and J by 7 bases, with 10 bases between them. Germline CDR1 and CDR2: LNHNV and YYDKDF (reference sequence). The CDR3 coding sequence is TGTGCCACCAGCAGAGATCAGGGAACGGAGCAGTACTTC. Amino acid sequence: CATSRDQGTEQYF. Full variable domain (rest looked up from reference TRBV15 and TRBJ2-7): DAMVIQNPRYQVTQFGKPVTLSCSQTLNHNVMYWYQQKSSQAPKLLFHYYDKDFNNEADTPDNFQSRRPNTSFCFLDIRSPGLGDTAMYLCATSRDQGTEQYFGPGTRLTVT.

The V call is TRBV7-2, the J call TRBJ1-2; 7 bases match TRBD1. V shed 5 bases, J shed 8 bases, and the junction held 8 bases outside the gene matches. Germline V gene sequence: CDR1 SGHTA, CDR2 FQGNSA. This CDR3 spans 13 amino acids. The CDR3, as DNA: TGTGCCAGCAGCAAAGACAGGGATGTGGGCTACACCTTC. It codes for CASSKDRDVGYTF.

The rearrangement links TRBV10-3 to TRBJ1-2; D is ambiguous. Germline V lookup: CDR1 ENHRY, CDR2 SYGVKD. Between the trimmed V and J ends, which lost 2 bases and 14 bases, there was a span of 9 bases. This CDR3 spans 10 amino acids. As DNA, the CDR3 is TGTGCCATCAGTGAGAGGGAGATGACCTTC. This sequence encodes CAISEREMTF.

This clone has just one count. The V and J genes are TRBV2 and TRBJ2-2; D possibly corresponds to TRBD2 (5 bases). V shed 6 bases and J shed 6 bases, with 11 bases lying between them. Germline values: CDR1 SNHLY, CDR2 FYNNEI. The CDR3 has 13 amino acids. The CDR3 loop is CASRRTGSGELFF. CDR3 bases: TGTGCCAGCAGGAGGACTGGGTCCGGGGAGCTGTTTTTT.

The chain employs TRBV5-1 and TRBJ2-5, with D unclear. CDR1 is SGHRS and CDR2 is YFSETQ in the germline V gene. V lost 2 bases, J lost 1 base, and 9 bases lay in between. This CDR3 has 14 residues. The CDR3 reads CASSLDVAQETQYF. For the CDR3, the DNA is TGCGCCAGCAGCTTAGATGTAGCCCAAGAGACCCAGTACTTC.

The chain joins TRBV3-1 (or the pseudogene TRBV3-2) to TRBJ2-2; D may be TRBD2 (5 bases). Germline CDR1 reads LGHDT; CDR2 reads YNNKEL (reference sequence). V was clipped by 1 base and J by 3 bases, with 12 bases between them. This CDR3 is built from 16 residues. CDR3 DNA sequence: TGTGCCAGCAGCCAAGGAGGGAGCGCGGACACCGGGGAGCTGTTTTTT. The encoded protein is CASSQGGSADTGELFF.

The table lists this clone with a count of one. This chain uses TRBV7-2 with TRBJ1-5; 7 bases are shared with TRBD1. The CDR3 is 16 residues long. V shed 6 bases, J shed 4 bases, and the junction held 12 bases outside the gene matches. The germline V gene encodes CDR1 SGHTA and CDR2 FQGNSA. CDR3 loop: CASRLYPGTVNQPQHF. The CDR3 DNA follows: TGTGCCAGCAGGTTATACCCCGGGACAGTTAATCAGCCCCAGCATTTT.

The V call is TRBV5-6, the J call TRBJ1-5, with TRBD1 matching 7 bases. This CDR3 spans 16 amino acids. J gave up 3 bases and V 3 bases, and 9 bases lay outside the gene matches. Germline V gene lookup returns CDR1 SGHDT and CDR2 YYEEEE. The CDR3 region has the DNA TGTGCCAGCAGCTATTATTCCGGGACAGACAATCAGCCCCAGCATTTT. As protein: CASSYYSGTDNQPQHF.

This clone was recorded once. J is TRBJ2-3 and V is TRBV5-4; no clear D gene. CDR3 length equals 16 residues. Trimming left V 0 bases short and J 0 bases short, with 11 bases between. Looked up from germline, CDR1 is SGHNT and CDR2 is YYREEE (reference sequence). The CDR3 region has the DNA TGTGCCAGCAGCTTGGCTGGGCGAACGAGCACAGATACGCAGTATTTT. Translation gives CASSLAGRTSTDTQYF.